These 25 T cell receptor beta chains came from one sample sequenced in a study of blood T cells in healthy people across ages. Primed by a sample-barcoded 5' primer and a J-beta primer mix, a second PCR proceeded for about 6 to 12 cycles. TCRdb re-called the 5' RACE reads through MiXCR, storing one row per CDR3 protein. The table has 1.5 million to 2 million distinct CDR3 sequences, under 30% seen once. Sequenced: blood. These receptors were taken from a woman aged 30 to 39 in good health.

The chain carries TRBV28 and TRBJ2-4; D uncertain. Per germline, CDR1 MDHEN and CDR2 SYDVKM. V was clipped by 3 bases and J by 9 bases, with 15 bases between them. CDR3 length: 14 residues. CDR3 nucleotide sequence: TGTGCCAGCAGTTTGCCCACCGGGCAGTCCATTCAGTACTTC. Protein: CASSLPTGQSIQYF.

The gene calls are TRBV2 and TRBJ1-1; D unresolved. This CDR3 has 12 residues. The V gene lost 5 bases and the J gene lost 4 bases, with 8 bases spanning the gap. Per germline, CDR1 SNHLY and CDR2 FYNNEI. The CDR3 spells CASSWASTEAFF. The CDR3 DNA reads TGTGCCAGCAGTTGGGCAAGCACTGAAGCTTTCTTT.

A remark on this clonotype: Relative to the germline gene, one junction end is altered; a read error may explain this. The chain is built from TRBV28 and TRBJ2-7, with a tentative D call TRBD2 (5 bases). Germline V gives CDR1 MDHEN, CDR2 SYDVKM. The CDR3 extends over 16 amino acids. The chain's CDR3 is CARSGPITFGIYEQYF. The DNA of the CDR3 is TGTGCCCGCAGCGGACCAATCACGTTCGGAATTTACGAGCAGTACTTC.

V is TRBV18 and J is TRBJ2-5; 8 positions agree with TRBD2. Germline CDR1 and CDR2: KGHSH and LQKENI. Trimming at V came to 4 bases and at J to 5 bases, leaving 12 bases not matched to a gene. This CDR3 spans 16 amino acids. The CDR3 DNA reads TGTGCCAGCTCACTCTTGACTAGCGAAGGCCAGGAGACCCAGTACTTC. This sequence encodes CASSLLTSEGQETQYF.

The gene calls are TRBV7-9 and TRBJ2-3, with D possibly TRBD2 on 6 matching bases. Germline V lookup: CDR1 SEHNR, CDR2 FQNEAQ (reference sequence). The CDR3 runs 15 residues. Trimming removed 5 bases from V and 2 bases from J, with 14 bases in between. For the CDR3, the DNA is TGTGCCAGCAGCGCCCCGGACTACGACACAGATACGCAGTATTTT. Protein: CASSAPDYDTDTQYF.

This clonotype was observed many times. The chain uses TRBV15 and TRBJ2-1; no firm D call. This CDR3 is 12 amino acids long. V was pared by 8 bases and J by 6 bases, with 11 bases between. Germline V CDR1 and CDR2: LNHNV, YYDKDF (reference sequence). In DNA, the CDR3 is TGTGCCACCGCACATAGGGCCAATGAGCAGTTCTTC. Residues: CATAHRANEQFF.

Concerning this clonotype: At one boundary the junction diverges from the germline segment, which might be a read error. This chain's CDR3 is CAGSPGTGTEAFF. In DNA, the CDR3 is TGTGCCGGCAGTCCTGGGACAGGGACTGAAGCTTTCTTT. The rearrangement joins TRBV6-1 to TRBJ1-1; 9 bases fit TRBD1. Germline CDR1 is MNHNS and CDR2 is SASEGT. This CDR3 contains 13 residues.

DNA of the CDR3: TGTGCCAGCTCACCCCAGGACGCAAATGAGCAGTTCTTC. It specifies CASSPQDANEQFF. This rearrangement joins TRBV18 to TRBJ2-1, with unresolved D. The germline CDR1 and CDR2 sequences are KGHSH and LQKENI. The CDR3 is 13 residues long. V lost 3 bases and J 7 bases, leaving 10 bases between the germline ends. The whole variable domain, remainder taken from reference TRBV18 and TRBJ2-1, is NAGVMQNPRHLVRRRGQEARLRCSPMKGHSHVYWYRQLPEEGLKFMVYLQKENIIDESGMPKERFSAEFPKEGPSILRIQQVVRGDSAAYFCASSPQDANEQFFGPGTRLTVL.

In regard to this clonotype: An end of the junction does not agree with germline; a read error may underlie this. The J gene is TRBJ2-5, the V gene TRBV18; 7 bases line up with TRBD1. Germline values: CDR1 KGHSH, CDR2 LQKENI. This CDR3 is built from 14 residues. The CDR3 region is CASSPGTEQETQDF. The CDR3 nucleotides read TGTGCCAGCTCACCCGGGACAGAGCAAGAGACCCAGGACTTC.

This clonotype has a handful of counts. This chain links TRBV4-1 with TRBJ1-1; D gene uncertain. Deletions cut 1 base from V and 6 bases from J, with 18 bases between. The CDR3 spans 16 residues. Per the germline V gene, CDR1 is MGHRA and CDR2 is YSYEKL. CDR3: CASSQAPLGRSPEAFF. The CDR3 nucleotides read TGCGCCAGCAGCCAAGCTCCCCTCGGCAGGTCGCCTGAAGCTTTCTTT.

This clonotype was observed a handful of times. A clone one base away is much larger, so this may be a read error. The chain uses TRBV29-1 and TRBJ2-6, with D perhaps TRBD1 or TRBD2 (5 bases each). This CDR3 is built from 16 residues. Germline V gives CDR1 SQVTM, CDR2 ANQGSEA. CDR3 residues: CSVAGSGSSGANVRTF. CDR3 nucleotides: TGCAGCGTTGCTGGGAGCGGATCCTCTGGGGCCAACGTCCGGACTTTC.

The chain has TRBV15 and TRBJ2-4; TRBD2 agrees at 15 bases. This CDR3 region has 17 residues. The junction had 12 bases not matched to a gene; V was cut back by 2 bases and J by 13 bases. The germline gives CDR1 LNHNV, CDR2 YYDKDF (reference sequence). This CDR3 reads CATSRRTGTSGGYEQYF. The CDR3 nucleotides read TGTGCCACCAGCAGACGTACCGGGACTAGCGGGGGGTATGAGCAGTACTTC.

This clonotype was detected ten times or more. The chain uses TRBV20-1 and TRBJ2-1; D unclear. V was pared by 5 bases and J by 5 bases, with 16 bases between. Per the germline V gene, CDR1 is DFQATT and CDR2 is SNEGSKA (reference sequence). The CDR3 contains 14 residues. The CDR3 sequence is CSAVGQRLNNEQFF. For the CDR3, the DNA is TGCAGTGCTGTTGGTCAACGTCTTAACAATGAGCAGTTCTTC.

This clonotype was recorded a few times. The V and J genes are TRBV7-2 and TRBJ2-1, with 9 bases lining up with TRBD2. Unmatched junction bases numbered 9, after V lost 2 bases and J lost 10 bases. The CDR3 spans 15 residues. CDR1 and CDR2 (germline): SGHTA, FQGNSA. The CDR3 protein is CASSLSGGRSYEQFF. CDR3 sequence (DNA): TGTGCCAGCAGCTTAAGCGGGGGGAGGAGTTACGAGCAGTTCTTC.

This clonotype has at least ten counts. J is TRBJ2-1 and V is TRBV20-1, with D tentatively TRBD1 or TRBD2 (5 bases each). The CDR3 sequence is 14 residues long. V lost 0 bases to trimming and J lost 10 bases, with 16 bases between them. The germline CDR1 and CDR2 sequences are DFQATT and SNEGSKA (reference sequence). This CDR3 is CSARDLGTPREQFF. In DNA form, the CDR3 reads TGCAGTGCTAGAGATCTCGGGACCCCAAGGGAGCAGTTCTTC.

This clonotype has a count of ten or more. The gene calls are TRBV20-1 and TRBJ2-5, with 13 bases fitting TRBD2. The J segment lost 13 bases and the V segment lost 3 bases, leaving 2 bases of the junction unmatched. Germline loops: CDR1 DFQATT, CDR2 SNEGSKA (reference sequence). This CDR3 has 11 amino acids. Here the CDR3 DNA reads TGCAGTGCTAGGGGACTAGCGGGAATGTACTTC. Protein product: CSARGLAGMYF.

This clonotype has only a few counts. This chain connects TRBV5-1 to TRBJ1-1, with D unresolved. The length of the CDR3 is 12 residues. Between the trimmed V and J ends, which lost 2 bases and 7 bases, there was a span of 9 bases. CDR1 SGHRS and CDR2 YFSETQ come from the germline V gene. CDR3: CASSLGGIEAFF. CDR3 in DNA: TGCGCCAGCAGCTTAGGCGGCATTGAAGCTTTCTTT.

This clonotype was recorded at least ten times. This chain joins TRBV20-1 and TRBJ2-1, with a tentative D call TRBD2 (5 bases). This CDR3 has 19 amino acids. Germline CDR1 and CDR2: DFQATT and SNEGSKA (reference sequence). Trimming shortened V by 6 bases and J by 6 bases, and 33 bases separated the two germline ends. The CDR3 DNA reads TGCAGTGCCATTAACCCGAACCAGCGGCGGGCCGTCCTACTCAATGAGCAGTTCTTC. It is translated as CSAINPNQRRAVLLNEQFF.

The chain joins TRBV4-1 to TRBJ2-7, with 8 positions matching TRBD2. Germline trimming cut 3 bases from V and 10 bases from J; bases unmatched to any gene: 8. There are 13 residues in the CDR3. CDR1 MGHRA and CDR2 YSYEKL come from the germline V gene. The chain's CDR3 is CASSQPGGPLQYF. CDR3 coding DNA: TGCGCCAGCAGCCAGCCGGGGGGGCCCCTCCAGTACTTC.

Points on this clonotype: The junction departs from the called germline gene at one end, perhaps through a read error. The genes are TRBV10-3 and TRBJ1-1; 8 bases are shared with TRBD1. This CDR3 has 13 amino acids. Germline CDR1 ENHRY, CDR2 SYGVKD. CDR3 sequence reads: CTIRSQGATEAFF. In nucleotides, the CDR3 is TGTACCATCAGGTCTCAGGGGGCCACTGAAGCTTTCTTT.

This clonotype was detected only a few times. The rearrangement joins TRBV15 to TRBJ1-2; 7 nucleotides line up with TRBD1. Germline assignment: CDR1 LNHNV and CDR2 YYDKDF (reference sequence). CDR3 length: 13 residues. V lost 3 bases and J lost 8; bases outside the gene matches: 6. The CDR3 nucleotides are TGTGCCACCAGCAGCGACAGGGATAGGGGCTACACCTTC. It is translated as CATSSDRDRGYTF. Full variable domain (missing parts from reference TRBV15 and TRBJ1-2): DAMVIQNPRYQVTQFGKPVTLSCSQTLNHNVMYWYQQKSSQAPKLLFHYYDKDFNNEADTPDNFQSRRPNTSFCFLDIRSPGLGDTAMYLCATSSDRDRGYTFGSGTRLTVV.

The sample holds many counts of this clonotype. This sequence joins TRBV7-3 and TRBJ2-5, with TRBD2 matching 10 bases. Germline V lookup: CDR1 SGHTA, CDR2 FQGTGA. The CDR3 totals 15 residues. V lost 4 bases, J lost 5 bases, and 7 bases stayed unmatched. CDR3 sequence reads: CASSSLAGVGETQYF. The CDR3 bases are TGTGCCAGCAGCTCTCTAGCGGGGGTCGGGGAGACCCAGTACTTC.

The chain recombines TRBV19 with TRBJ2-1; TRBD2 matches at 14 bases. With V trimmed by 3 bases and J by 6 bases, 4 bases remained unmatched. Germline assignment: CDR1 LNHDA and CDR2 SQIVND (reference sequence). This CDR3 is 16 amino acids long. CDR3 loop: CASSIRLAGGINEQFF. The CDR3 DNA reads TGTGCCAGTAGTATCCGACTAGCGGGAGGGATCAATGAGCAGTTCTTC.

Note on this clonotype: At one boundary the junction diverges from the germline segment, which might be a read error. CDR3 protein: CATSDSRDRVNF. The DNA of the CDR3 is TGTGCCACCAGTGACTCGCGGGACAGGGTAAACTTC. V is TRBV24-1 and J is TRBJ2-1; 9 nucleotides agree with TRBD1. CDR3 length: 12 residues. The germline gives CDR1 KGHDR, CDR2 SFDVKD.

This clonotype is a singleton in its sample. The chain employs TRBV10-3 and TRBJ2-7; 7 nucleotides agree with TRBD2. The CDR3 runs to 16 residues. The ends lost 3 bases at V and 7 bases at J; junction bases unmatched: 15. Germline assignment: CDR1 ENHRY and CDR2 SYGVKD. The CDR3, as DNA: TGTGCCATCAGTGACCCCTCTAGCGGTGCCTACAATGAGCAGTACTTC. Its protein product is CAISDPSSGAYNEQYF.